This entry lists 29 T cell receptor beta chains sequenced from one sample in a study of patients and donors after allogeneic stem cell transplantation. A single record per CDR3 protein comes from TCRdb applying MiXCR to the RT-PCR reads. The data show about 960,000 distinct CDR3 sequences, more than 15% seen once. Sequenced: blood, either unsorted or a sorted T cell fraction (not recorded which). The receptor source for this set is a human donor who was either an allogeneic HSCT recipient or a stem cell or donor lymphocyte infusion donor (not recorded which). It is not recorded whose cells these are; they may come from a transplant donor.

This clonotype came up a few times. J is TRBJ2-5 and V is TRBV29-1, with D perhaps TRBD2 (7 bases). Trimming removed 3 bases from V and 2 bases from J, with 10 bases in between. This CDR3 spans 13 amino acids. CDR1 is SQVTM and CDR2 is ANQGSEA in the germline V gene. CDR3 sequence: CSVEGGGQETQYF. DNA for the CDR3: TGCAGCGTTGAGGGAGGGGGGCAAGAGACCCAGTACTTC.

In this sample, this clonotype turned up a few times. The V gene is TRBV5-1, the J gene TRBJ2-7, with TRBD2 identical over 10 bases. V lost 0 bases and J lost 0; bases outside the gene matches: 9. Per germline, CDR1 SGHRS and CDR2 YFSETQ. The CDR3 extends over 18 amino acids. The CDR3 here is CASSLGASGGRSSYEQYF. In DNA, the CDR3 is TGCGCCAGCAGCTTGGGGGCTAGCGGGGGCCGAAGCTCCTACGAGCAGTACTTC.

The gene calls are TRBV24-1 and TRBJ1-1; D is unclear. The V gene lost 4 bases and the J gene lost 8 bases, with 7 bases spanning the gap. This CDR3 region has 11 residues. Looked up from germline, CDR1 is KGHDR and CDR2 is SFDVKD. CDR3 DNA: TGTGCCACCAGTGAGGGTCCCGAAGCTTTCTTT. It yields the protein CATSEGPEAFF.

Ten or more counts support this clonotype. The chain carries TRBV9 and TRBJ2-7, with 8 bases identical to TRBD1. CDR1 SGDLS and CDR2 YYNGEE come from the germline V gene. V was pared by 0 bases and J by 2 bases, with 1 base of the junction left unmatched. This CDR3 comprises 14 residues. DNA of the CDR3: TGTGCCAGCAGCGTAGGGACAGGGACCTACGAGCAGTACTTC. It yields the protein CASSVGTGTYEQYF. Based on the CDR3 plus reference TRBV9 and TRBJ2-7, the full variable domain is DSGVTQTPKHLITATGQRVTLRCSPRSGDLSVYWYQQSLDQGLQFLIQYYNGEERAKGNILERFSAQQFPDLHSELNLSSLELGDSALYFCASSVGTGTYEQYFGPGTRLTVT.

The chain joins TRBV24-1 to TRBJ2-1; D is perhaps TRBD2 (5 bases). In germline, CDR1 is KGHDR, CDR2 SFDVKD. CDR3 length: 11 amino acids. V dropped 5 bases and J dropped 8 bases, with 6 bases sitting between them. This CDR3 is CATSAGYEQFF. The CDR3 nucleotides read TGTGCCACCAGTGCGGGATATGAGCAGTTCTTC.

This chain links TRBV5-1 with TRBJ2-7, with 8 bases matching TRBD1. CDR1 and CDR2 from the germline V gene are SGHRS and YFSETQ. V shed 0 bases and J 3 bases; nucleotides not matched to a gene: 14. CDR3 length: 18 residues. CDR3 region: CASSLGAGGARSYYEQYF. CDR3 DNA sequence: TGCGCCAGCAGCTTGGGGGCAGGGGGCGCCCGGTCTTACTACGAGCAGTACTTC. The full variable domain, rest sourced from reference TRBV5-1 and TRBJ2-7, is KAGVTQTPRYLIKTRGQQVTLSCSPISGHRSVSWYQQTPGQGLQFLFEYFSETQRNKGNFPGRFSGRQFSNSRSEMNVSTLELGDSALYLCASSLGAGGARSYYEQYFGPGTRLTVT.

This clonotype was observed a few times. The CDR3 DNA reads as TGCGCCAGCAGCTTGATAGCGGGGGGTCCCCAAGAGACCCAGTACTTC. Its protein is CASSLIAGGPQETQYF. The chain has TRBV5-1 and TRBJ2-5; 10 nucleotides align to TRBD2. Germline CDR1 SGHRS, CDR2 YFSETQ. The CDR3 loop spans 16 amino acids. With V trimmed by 1 base and J by 1 base, 4 bases remained unmatched.

The sample holds a few counts of this clonotype. This chain uses TRBV29-1 with TRBJ1-1, with a possible D match to TRBD1 (5 bases). V lost 5 bases to trimming and J lost 1 base, with 8 bases between them. The CDR3 contains 12 residues. Germline V gives CDR1 SQVTM, CDR2 ANQGSEA. CDR3 residues: CSVSRENTEAFF. The CDR3 bases are TGCAGCGTTTCCAGGGAGAACACTGAAGCTTTCTTT.

This clonotype was detected only a few times. This chain links TRBV7-2 with TRBJ2-4; D may be TRBD1 (6 bases). V lost 5 bases and J 1 base, leaving 9 bases between the germline ends. Germline V gene data show CDR1 as SGHTA and CDR2 as FQGNSA. The CDR3 runs 14 residues. The CDR3 bases are TGTGCCAGCAGCAAGACAGGCGCCAAAAACATTCAGTACTTC. It is translated as CASSKTGAKNIQYF. The variable domain in full, completed from reference TRBV7-2 and TRBJ2-4, reads GAGVSQSPSNKVTEKGKDVELRCDPISGHTALYWYRQSLGQGLEFLIYFQGNSAPDKSGLPSDRFSAERTGGSVSTLTIQRTQQEDSAVYLCASSKTGAKNIQYFGAGTRLSVL.

This clonotype was found many times. The chain employs TRBV12-3 or TRBV12-4 and TRBJ2-1; 11 bases map to TRBD1. J was trimmed by 5 bases and V by 7 bases; bases with no gene match: 7. This CDR3 is 15 amino acids long. This CDR3 reads CASIIGTGGNNEQFF. The CDR3 coding sequence is TGTGCCAGCATCATCGGGACAGGGGGAAACAATGAGCAGTTCTTC.

In this sample, this clonotype turned up a few times. The chain employs TRBV5-6 and TRBJ2-2; 11 positions agree with TRBD2. The CDR3 covers 20 residues. The junction had 14 bases not matched to a gene; V was cut back by 4 bases and J by 0 bases. Germline CDR1 is SGHDT and CDR2 is YYEEEE. This CDR3 reads CASSALTGLAALTNTGELFF. CDR3 DNA sequence: TGTGCCAGCAGCGCGCTAACGGGACTAGCGGCCTTGACGAACACCGGGGAGCTGTTTTTT.

This clonotype turned up a few times. The V call is TRBV20-1, the J call TRBJ1-5; 7 bases line up with TRBD1. With V trimmed by 3 bases and J by 6 bases, 8 bases remained unmatched. The germline gives CDR1 DFQATT, CDR2 SNEGSKA (reference sequence). This CDR3 is built from 14 residues. The DNA of the CDR3 is TGCAGTGCTAGTAGTAGGGGGCTTTCTCAGCCCCAGCATTTT. The encoded protein is CSASSRGLSQPQHF.

This chain uses TRBV5-4 with TRBJ2-3, with TRBD2 matching over 8 bases. The V and J ends lost 4 bases and 2 bases, in that order; junction bases with no gene match: 9. Germline CDR1 is SGHNT and CDR2 is YYREEE (reference sequence). The CDR3 is made up of 16 amino acids. The CDR3 coding sequence is TGTGCCAGCAGCCTCCTACTAGCGGAATTCACAGATACGCAGTATTTT. It specifies CASSLLLAEFTDTQYF.

This clonotype turned up a few times. The V and J genes are TRBV10-3 and TRBJ2-3; TRBD2 matches 8 bases. V lost 7 bases to trimming and J lost 4 bases; unmatched junction nucleotides: 10. CDR1 is ENHRY and CDR2 is SYGVKD in the germline V gene. This CDR3 contains 15 residues. Here the CDR3 DNA reads TGTGCCATCAAACCCCTGGGCGGGAGGTCAGATACGCAGTATTTT. Translating gives CAIKPLGGRSDTQYF.

The J gene is TRBJ2-7, the V gene TRBV4-3, with 7 bases identical to TRBD1. After removal of 0 bases from V and 3 bases from J, the junction contained 14 bases not matched to a gene. The CDR3 has 18 amino acids. In germline, CDR1 is LGHNA, CDR2 YSLEER. The CDR3: CASSQDRVTGTVDYEQYF. CDR3 nucleotides: TGCGCCAGCAGCCAAGATAGGGTAACTGGGACAGTCGACTACGAGCAGTACTTC.

The V gene is TRBV4-2, the J gene TRBJ2-1; TRBD2 matches 9 bases. V dropped 0 bases and J dropped 4; count of bases not matched to a gene: 7. Germline values: CDR1 LGHNA, CDR2 YNFKEQ. The CDR3 is 17 amino acids. CDR3 nucleotides: TGTGCCAGCAGCCAAGATCTGGGCGGGGGGGAATACAATGAGCAGTTCTTC. It is translated as CASSQDLGGGEYNEQFF.

This clonotype was observed a handful of times. The junction shows a germline mismatch at one end, possibly a read error. The J gene is TRBJ2-1, the V gene TRBV5-1, with 7 bases identical to TRBD2. Germline lookup yields CDR1 SGHRS and CDR2 YFSETQ. The CDR3 is made up of 18 amino acids. The chain's CDR3 is CARSLPHRQRERDNEQFF. Here the CDR3 DNA reads TGCGCCAGAAGCTTGCCCCACAGGCAGCGGGAAAGAGACAATGAGCAGTTCTTC.

In its sample, this clonotype was seen a few times. The chain uses TRBV20-1 and TRBJ1-2, with TRBD1 as a possible D gene (5 bases). In germline, CDR1 is DFQATT, CDR2 SNEGSKA (reference sequence). Trimming removed 6 bases at V and 2 bases at J, with 13 bases between. CDR3 length: 13 residues. CDR3 amino acids: CSATQAGNYGYTF. CDR3 coding DNA: TGCAGTGCCACTCAGGCAGGGAACTATGGCTACACCTTC.

The chain links TRBV5-6 to TRBJ2-5; D is ambiguous. Germline V gene sequence: CDR1 SGHDT, CDR2 YYEEEE. The CDR3 has 16 residues. The V and J ends lost 0 bases and 2 bases respectively, with 14 bases between them. The CDR3 region is CASSLAVPSLQETQYF. The CDR3 DNA is TGTGCCAGCAGCTTGGCAGTGCCGAGCTTACAAGAGACCCAGTACTTC.

The chain joins TRBV7-2 to TRBJ1-5, with D perhaps TRBD1 (5 bases). The CDR3 has 16 residues. Germline V gives CDR1 SGHTA, CDR2 FQGNSA. The V end was cut by 3 bases, the J end by 0 bases, with 12 bases between. The CDR3 coding sequence is TGTGCCAGCAGCTTCCGAAGACAGTATAGCAATCAGCCCCAGCATTTT. Translation gives CASSFRRQYSNQPQHF.

The table lists this clonotype with many counts. The chain recombines TRBV29-1 with TRBJ2-2; TRBD2 matches 9 bases. The CDR3 consists of 15 residues. Trimming took 5 bases from V and 0 from J; bases not matched to a gene: 4. Germline loops: CDR1 SQVTM, CDR2 ANQGSEA. Here the CDR3 DNA reads TGCAGCGTTTTCCCTAGCGGGGCGAACACCGGGGAGCTGTTTTTT. Protein: CSVFPSGANTGELFF.

The chain couples TRBV5-1 to TRBJ2-2; perhaps TRBD2 as D (6 bases). The germline CDR1 and CDR2 sequences are SGHRS and YFSETQ. CDR3 size: 15 residues. V dropped 4 bases and J dropped 4 bases, with 14 bases sitting between them. The CDR3: CASSGPGTSTGELFF. The DNA for the CDR3 is TGCGCCAGCAGCGGACCCGGGACTTCCACCGGGGAGCTGTTTTTT.

This rearrangement joins TRBV25-1 to TRBJ2-1; 7 bases map to TRBD2. The CDR3 length is 15 residues. In germline, CDR1 is MGHDK, CDR2 SYGVNS. Trimming took 6 bases from V and 8 from J; bases not matched to a gene: 13. This CDR3 reads CASSKTSPTRHEQFF. In DNA form, the CDR3 reads TGTGCCAGCAGCAAGACTAGCCCAACGAGACATGAGCAGTTCTTC.

This clonotype appeared a few times. V usage is TRBV6-2 or TRBV6-3 and J usage is TRBJ2-4; D uncertain. Germline CDR1 reads MNHEY; CDR2 reads SVGEGT. Trimming cost V 0 bases and J 5 bases, with 14 bases left between them. This CDR3 spans 16 amino acids. CDR3 nucleotides: TGTGCCAGCAGTTACTCTCGGCCCCGTCCAGAAAACATTCAGTACTTC. This translates into CASSYSRPRPENIQYF.

This clonotype was seen more than once but under ten times. This sequence joins TRBV10-3 and TRBJ2-7, with D hard to call. The CDR3 extends over 15 amino acids. Germline V CDR1 and CDR2: ENHRY, SYGVKD. V lost 6 bases, J lost 1 base, and 16 bases lay in between. The CDR3: CAISPGPRASYEQYF. In nucleotides, the CDR3 is TGTGCCATCAGCCCGGGCCCAAGAGCTTCCTACGAGCAGTACTTC.

There are many counts of this clonotype. The gene calls are TRBV12-3 or TRBV12-4 and TRBJ2-3; TRBD1 is a possible D gene (6 bases). Trimming pared 5 bases from V and 2 bases from J, leaving 11 bases between. The CDR3 runs to 14 residues. CDR3 region: CASSGTLFTDTQYF. The CDR3 DNA reads TGTGCCAGCAGTGGGACACTATTCACAGATACGCAGTATTTT.

The chain uses TRBV20-1 and TRBJ2-2; TRBD1 aligns across 10 bases. Germline CDR1 and CDR2: DFQATT and SNEGSKA (reference sequence). V lost 3 bases to trimming and J lost 4 bases; unmatched junction nucleotides: 14. CDR3 length equals 18 residues. CDR3 amino acids: CSASHIPGQGTPTGELFF. CDR3 DNA: TGCAGTGCTAGTCATATACCGGGACAGGGGACCCCCACCGGGGAGCTGTTTTTT.

The chain couples TRBV9 to TRBJ2-2, with D perhaps matching TRBD1 or TRBD2 (5 bases each). Per the germline V gene, CDR1 is SGDLS and CDR2 is YYNGEE. The germline V and J ends were trimmed by 3 bases and 5 bases, with 20 bases remaining between them. The CDR3 sequence is 17 residues long. The CDR3 region has the DNA TGTGCCAGCAGCGCTATCTGGGACCAAGATTTTACCGGGGAGCTGTTTTTT. It translates to CASSAIWDQDFTGELFF.

In this sample, this clonotype turned up a few times. V is TRBV4-1 and J is TRBJ2-1; a possible D gene is TRBD2 (6 bases). V lost 2 bases, J lost 3 bases, and 14 bases lay in between. Germline assignment: CDR1 MGHRA and CDR2 YSYEKL. The CDR3 runs 16 residues. The CDR3 DNA reads as TGCGCCAGCAGCCAACGCAACGAGGGAGGCTACAATGAGCAGTTCTTC. This codes for CASSQRNEGGYNEQFF.